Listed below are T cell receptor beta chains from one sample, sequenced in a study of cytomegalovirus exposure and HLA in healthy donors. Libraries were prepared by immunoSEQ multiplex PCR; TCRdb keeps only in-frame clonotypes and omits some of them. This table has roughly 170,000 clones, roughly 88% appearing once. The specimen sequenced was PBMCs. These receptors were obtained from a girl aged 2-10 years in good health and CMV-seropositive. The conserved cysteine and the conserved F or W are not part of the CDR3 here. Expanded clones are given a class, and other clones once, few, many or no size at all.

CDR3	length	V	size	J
ATGLGLATYNEQF	13	TRBV15	.	TRBJ2-1
ASSRQGLDEQY	11	TRBV7-9	.	TRBJ2-7
ASSVDQGAYEQY	12	TRBV9	.	TRBJ2-7
ASSLVRGPYNEQF	13	TRBV11-2	.	TRBJ2-1
ASSLWALHPYEQY	13	TRBV5-5	.	TRBJ2-7
ATSRVGTGGRAEAF	14	TRBV15	.	TRBJ1-1
ASSSLTTSGGHPYEQY	16	TRBV5-1	.	TRBJ2-7
ATSLGLNTDTQY	12	TRBV15	.	TRBJ2-3
ASSQEGQGARGYT	13	TRBV4-1	once	TRBJ1-2
AVANRGLSSGNTIY	14	TRBV19	.	TRBJ1-3
ASSVESHAQGTQY	13	TRBV9	.	TRBJ2-5
ASSPRRRGNTEAF	13	TRBV16	once	TRBJ1-1
ASSVYSHYGYT	11	TRBV9	once	TRBJ1-2
ASSSSVSSGNTIY	13	TRBV6-6	once	TRBJ1-3
ASEQGSSYEQY	11	TRBV6-1	.	TRBJ2-7
ASSYERGRGAF	11	TRBV6-5	once	TRBJ1-1
ASSFTSGRSYEQF	13	TRBV7-6	.	TRBJ2-1
ASIARLAGNQETQY	14	TRBV10-2	.	TRBJ2-5
ATSRAVGGQNRLTGELF	17	TRBV15	.	TRBJ2-2
ASSLIGHSYNEQF	13	TRBV7-2	once	TRBJ2-1
SVGTYNEQF	9	TRBV29-1	.	TRBJ2-1
AISDGPGARELF	12	TRBV10-3	once	TRBJ2-2